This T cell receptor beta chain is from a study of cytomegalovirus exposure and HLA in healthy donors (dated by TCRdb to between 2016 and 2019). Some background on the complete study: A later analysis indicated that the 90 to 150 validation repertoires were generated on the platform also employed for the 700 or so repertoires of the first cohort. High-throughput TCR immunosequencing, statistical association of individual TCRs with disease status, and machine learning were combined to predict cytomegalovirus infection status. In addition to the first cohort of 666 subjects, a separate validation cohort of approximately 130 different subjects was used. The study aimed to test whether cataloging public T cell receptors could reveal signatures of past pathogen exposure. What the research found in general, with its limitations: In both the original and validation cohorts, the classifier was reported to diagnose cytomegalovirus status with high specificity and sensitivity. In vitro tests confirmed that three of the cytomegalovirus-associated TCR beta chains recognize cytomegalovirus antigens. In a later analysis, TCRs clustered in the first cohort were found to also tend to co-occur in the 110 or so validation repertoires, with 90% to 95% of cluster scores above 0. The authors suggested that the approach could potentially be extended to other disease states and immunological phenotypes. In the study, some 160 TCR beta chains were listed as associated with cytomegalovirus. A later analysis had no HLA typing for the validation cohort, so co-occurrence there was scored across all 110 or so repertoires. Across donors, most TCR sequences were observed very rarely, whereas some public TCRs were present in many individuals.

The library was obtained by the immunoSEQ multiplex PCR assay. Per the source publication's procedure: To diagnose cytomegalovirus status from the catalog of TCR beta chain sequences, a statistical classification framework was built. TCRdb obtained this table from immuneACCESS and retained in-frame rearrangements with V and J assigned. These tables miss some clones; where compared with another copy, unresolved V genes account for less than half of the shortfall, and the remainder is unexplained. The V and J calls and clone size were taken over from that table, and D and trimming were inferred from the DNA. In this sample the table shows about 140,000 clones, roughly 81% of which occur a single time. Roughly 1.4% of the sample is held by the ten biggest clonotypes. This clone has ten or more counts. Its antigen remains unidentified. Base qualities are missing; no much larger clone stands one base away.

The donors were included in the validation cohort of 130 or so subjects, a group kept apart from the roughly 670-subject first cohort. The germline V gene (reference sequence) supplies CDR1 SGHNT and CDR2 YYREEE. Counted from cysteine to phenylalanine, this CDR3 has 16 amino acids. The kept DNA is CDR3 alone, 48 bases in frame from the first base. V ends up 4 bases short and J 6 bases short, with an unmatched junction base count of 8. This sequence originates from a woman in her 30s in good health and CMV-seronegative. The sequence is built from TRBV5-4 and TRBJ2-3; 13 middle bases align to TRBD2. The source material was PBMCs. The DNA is TGTGCCAGCAGCCTACCGGGACTAGCGGGGCCGGATACGCAGTATTTT. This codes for CASSLPGLAGPDTQYF. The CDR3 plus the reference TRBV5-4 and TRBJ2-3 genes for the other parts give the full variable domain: ETGVTQSPTHLIKTRGQQVTLRCSSQSGHNTVSWYQQALGQGPQFIFQYYREEENGRGNFPPRFSGLQFPNYSSELNVNALELDDSALYLCASSLPGLAGPDTQYFGPGTRLTVL.